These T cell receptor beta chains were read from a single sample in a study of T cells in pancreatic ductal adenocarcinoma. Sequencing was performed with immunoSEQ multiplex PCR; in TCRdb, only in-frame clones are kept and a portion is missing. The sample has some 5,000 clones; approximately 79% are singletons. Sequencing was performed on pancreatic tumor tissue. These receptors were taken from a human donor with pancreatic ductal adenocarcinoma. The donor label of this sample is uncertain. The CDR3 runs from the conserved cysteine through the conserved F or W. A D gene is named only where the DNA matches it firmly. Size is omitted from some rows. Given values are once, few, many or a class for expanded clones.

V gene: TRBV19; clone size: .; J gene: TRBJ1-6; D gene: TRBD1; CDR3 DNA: TGTGCCAGTAGTACCGGGACAGGGGATAATTCACCCCTCCACTTT; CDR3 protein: CASSTGTGDNSPLHF
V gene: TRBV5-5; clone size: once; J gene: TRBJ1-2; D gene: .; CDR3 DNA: TGTGCCAGCAGCTCGGGCGCGGGACGACAAGGCTACACCTTC; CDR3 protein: CASSSGAGRQGYTF
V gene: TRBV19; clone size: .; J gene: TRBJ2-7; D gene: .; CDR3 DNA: TGTGCCAGTAGCCGGGACACGTCCTCCTACGAGCAGTACTTC; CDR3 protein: CASSRDTSSYEQYF
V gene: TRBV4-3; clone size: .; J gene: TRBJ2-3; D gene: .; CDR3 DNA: TGCGCCAGCAGCCAAGATCTCGGCACAGATACGCAGTATTTT; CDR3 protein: CASSQDLGTDTQYF
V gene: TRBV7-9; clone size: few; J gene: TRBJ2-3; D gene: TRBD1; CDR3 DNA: TGTGCCAGCAGCTTGACAGGGGGTACGCAGTATTTT; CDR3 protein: CASSLTGGTQYF
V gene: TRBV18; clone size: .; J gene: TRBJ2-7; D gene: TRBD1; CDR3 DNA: TGTGCCAGCTCACGAGACAGGGGCGTTTACGAGCAGTACTTC; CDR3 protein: CASSRDRGVYEQYF
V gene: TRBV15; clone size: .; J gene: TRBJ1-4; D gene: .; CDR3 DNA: TGTGCCACCAGCAGAGATCTGCAGGGGTCCGAAAAACTGTTTTTT; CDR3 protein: CATSRDLQGSEKLFF
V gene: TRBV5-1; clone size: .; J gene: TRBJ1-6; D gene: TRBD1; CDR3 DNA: TGCGCCAGCAGCTTGGCCTGGGACAGGCCATCACCCCTCCACTTT; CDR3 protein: CASSLAWDRPSPLHF
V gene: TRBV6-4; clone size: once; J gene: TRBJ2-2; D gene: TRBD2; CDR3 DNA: TGTGCCAGCAGTGACTCGAATAGCGGGAGCGGGGAGCTGTTTTTT; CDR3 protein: CASSDSNSGSGELFF
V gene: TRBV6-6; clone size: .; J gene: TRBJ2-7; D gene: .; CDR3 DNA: TGTGCCAGCAGTGCGGGACAACCCTACGAGCAGTACTTC; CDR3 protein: CASSAGQPYEQYF
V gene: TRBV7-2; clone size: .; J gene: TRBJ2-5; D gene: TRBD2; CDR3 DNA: TGTGCCAGCACCGCGGGGGGAACAGGAGGAGAGACCCAGTACTTC; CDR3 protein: CASTAGGTGGETQYF
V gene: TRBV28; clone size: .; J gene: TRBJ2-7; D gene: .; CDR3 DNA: TGTGCCAGCAGTATATACCCGTCCTACGAGCAGTACTTC; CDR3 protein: CASSIYPSYEQYF
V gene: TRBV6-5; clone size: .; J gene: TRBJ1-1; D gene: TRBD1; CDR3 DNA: TGTGCCAGCAGCCCTACAGGGGCGTTGAACACTGAAGCTTTCTTT; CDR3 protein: CASSPTGALNTEAFF
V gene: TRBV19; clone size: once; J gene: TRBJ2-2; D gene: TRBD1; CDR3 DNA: TGTGCCAGTAGTATGACAGGGGGCCCTAACACCGGGGAGCTGTTTTTT; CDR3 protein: CASSMTGGPNTGELFF
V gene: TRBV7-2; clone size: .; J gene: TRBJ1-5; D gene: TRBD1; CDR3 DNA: TGTGCCAGCAGCCGTGAGGCGACAGGGGGCTTCTATAGCAATCAGCCCCAGCATTTT; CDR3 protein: CASSREATGGFYSNQPQHF
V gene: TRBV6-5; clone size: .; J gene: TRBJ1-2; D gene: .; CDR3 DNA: TGTGCCAGCAGTTACGCCTCCGGGAGCTATGGCTACACCTTC; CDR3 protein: CASSYASGSYGYTF
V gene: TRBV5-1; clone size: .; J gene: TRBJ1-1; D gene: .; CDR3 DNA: TGCGCCAGCAGCAGGGATGGCCTCGACACTGAAGCTTTCTTT; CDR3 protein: CASSRDGLDTEAFF
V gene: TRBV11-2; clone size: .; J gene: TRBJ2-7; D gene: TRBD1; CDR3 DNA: TGTGCCAGCAGCCCAGACAGGGCACTCTCCTACGAGCAGTACTTC; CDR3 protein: CASSPDRALSYEQYF
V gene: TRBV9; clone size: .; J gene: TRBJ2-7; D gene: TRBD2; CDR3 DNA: TGTGCCAGCAGCGCCTTGCTAGCGGGAGGGAACGAGCAGTACTTC; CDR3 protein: CASSALLAGGNEQYF
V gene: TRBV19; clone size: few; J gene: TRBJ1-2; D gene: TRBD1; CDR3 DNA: TGTGCCAGTAGTATAGAGGCACAGGGGGCATACCTGATTGGAAGGTATGGCTACACCTTC; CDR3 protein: CASSIEAQGAYLIGRYGYTF
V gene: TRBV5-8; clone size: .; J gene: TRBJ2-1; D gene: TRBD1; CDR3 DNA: TGTGCCAGCAGCTTGGGACAGGGGGAAAGCAGGGAGCAGTTCTTC; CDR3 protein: CASSLGQGESREQFF
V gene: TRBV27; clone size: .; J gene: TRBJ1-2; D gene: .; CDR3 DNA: TGTGCCAGCAGTTCGCTAGCTGACTATGGCTACACCTTC; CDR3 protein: CASSSLADYGYTF
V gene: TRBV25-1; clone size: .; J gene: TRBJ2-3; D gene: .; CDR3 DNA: TGTGCCAGCAGTGGGGGGTCCTCTAGCACAGATACGCAGTATTTT; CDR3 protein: CASSGGSSSTDTQYF
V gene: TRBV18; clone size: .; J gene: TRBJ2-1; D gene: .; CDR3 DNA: TGTGCCAGCTCACCACCGGGCGGGACTGAGCAGTTCTTC; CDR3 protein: CASSPPGGTEQFF
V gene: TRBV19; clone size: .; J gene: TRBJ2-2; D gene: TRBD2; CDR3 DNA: TGTGCCAGTAGTATAGATAGCGGGAGAAACGGGGAGCTGTTTTTT; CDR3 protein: CASSIDSGRNGELFF
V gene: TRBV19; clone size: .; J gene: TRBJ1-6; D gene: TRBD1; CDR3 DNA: TGTGCCAGTAGTATAGCGGGCACCCCAGGGGGCGCCGATAATTCACCCCTCCACTTT; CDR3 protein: CASSIAGTPGGADNSPLHF
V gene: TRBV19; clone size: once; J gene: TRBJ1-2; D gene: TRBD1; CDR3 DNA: TGTGCCAGTAGTATAGATCGTGGGACAGGGGGCGCCGGCTATGGCTACACCTTC; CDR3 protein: CASSIDRGTGGAGYGYTF
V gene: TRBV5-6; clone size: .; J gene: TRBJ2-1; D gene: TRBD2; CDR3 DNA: TGTGCCAGCAGCTTGGCGGGACTAGCAACCATGGAGCAGTTCTTC; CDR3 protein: CASSLAGLATMEQFF
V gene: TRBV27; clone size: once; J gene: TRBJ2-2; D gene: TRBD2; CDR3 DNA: TGTGCCAGCAGCCGACGGACTAGCGGGAGGGCCCACACCGGGGAGCTGTTTTTT; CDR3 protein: CASSRRTSGRAHTGELFF
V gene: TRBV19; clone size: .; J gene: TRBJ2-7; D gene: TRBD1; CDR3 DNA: TGTGCCAGTAGTATAGATCCAGGGGGCGCCTCCTACGAGCAGTACTTC; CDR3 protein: CASSIDPGGASYEQYF
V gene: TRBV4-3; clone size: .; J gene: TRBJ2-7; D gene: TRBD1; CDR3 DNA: TGCGCCAGCAGCCAAGGGTCAAGGACAGGGGGGCCCAGCTCCTACGAGCAGTACTTC; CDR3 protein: CASSQGSRTGGPSSYEQYF
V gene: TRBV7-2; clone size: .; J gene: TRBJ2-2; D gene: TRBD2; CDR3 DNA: TGTGCCAGCAGCTTAGCCCCGATATGGACTAGCGGGGGTCTTACCAACACCGGGGAGCTGTTTTTT; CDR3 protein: CASSLAPIWTSGGLTNTGELFF
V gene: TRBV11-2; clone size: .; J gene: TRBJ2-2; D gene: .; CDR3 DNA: TGTGCCAGCAGCTTCCTTAAGACAGGCGGCGGGGAGCTGTTTTTT; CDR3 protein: CASSFLKTGGGELFF
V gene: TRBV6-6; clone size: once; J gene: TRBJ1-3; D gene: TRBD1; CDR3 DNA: TGTGCCAGCAGCCTCCAGGGGGTCTCTGGAAACACCATATATTTT; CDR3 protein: CASSLQGVSGNTIYF
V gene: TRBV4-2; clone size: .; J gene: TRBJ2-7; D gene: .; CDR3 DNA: TGTGCCAGCAGCCAAGACTCCGGGACGGGTTACGAGCAGTACTTC; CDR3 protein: CASSQDSGTGYEQYF
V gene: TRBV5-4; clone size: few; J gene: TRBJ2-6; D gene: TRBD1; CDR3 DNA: TGTGCCAGCAGCTCCCGGGGCGGGACAGGAAACTCTGGGGCCAACGTCCTGACTTTC; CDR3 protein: CASSSRGGTGNSGANVLTF